The T cell receptor beta chain under discussion was sequenced for a study of T cells in Graves' hyperthyroidism and ophthalmopathy (dated by TCRdb to between 2019 and 2020). In the study overall: Peripheral blood was collected at initial diagnosis, before any treatment. TCR V-J signatures able to tell the groups apart were searched for in a discovery cohort of 100 patients, of whom 43 had Graves' ophthalmopathy and roughly 59 had stable Graves' hyperthyroidism. Prospective prediction of ophthalmopathy was tested in an independent validation cohort of 18 hyperthyroidism patients and roughly 16 patients who later progressed to ophthalmopathy. The approximately 97 discovery patients were randomly divided into training and test sets at a 7:3 ratio. Thyroid tissue and blood T-cell repertoires from six Graves' hyperthyroidism patients were also compared in the study. Once sampling was done, hyperthyroidism patients were given methimazole at a starting dose of 30 mg daily, whereas ophthalmopathy patients were given high-dose intravenous methylprednisolone. The paper reports TCR Vbeta CDR3 sequencing of roughly 140 peripheral blood samples: approximately 41 ophthalmopathy, about 75 hyperthyroidism and approximately 17 progressor patients.

Hyperthyroidism patients were aged 18 to 65 years and newly diagnosed, with disease duration of less than 2 months. Any patient with an uncontrolled infection, another autoimmune disease, pregnancy or lactation was excluded. Diagnoses were based on clinical symptoms, serum thyroxine and TRAb, thyroid ultrasound and orbital computed tomography. For progressor patients, blood was drawn at the first diagnosis of hyperthyroidism, before any ophthalmopathy symptoms had appeared. Ficoll-Paque density gradient centrifugation was used to isolate PBMCs from about 10 ml of fresh peripheral blood. Progressor patients were first diagnosed with Graves' hyperthyroidism and then developed ophthalmopathy during follow-up. Trizol reagent was used to extract total RNA, and RNA quality was then checked on an Agilent 2100 Bioanalyzer. The CDR3 contains 13 residues, cysteine and phenylalanine counted. The sequence is cut down to CDR3 DNA, 39 bases in frame from base 1. CDR1 SGHTA and CDR2 FQGTGA were looked up in the germline V gene. V and J lose 5 bases and 4 bases, and a span of 11 bases separates them.

Here is what the overall study found, with its caveats: Blood samples also contained most of the expanded thyroid clonotypes (frequency above 0.001), which suggests that blood repertoires may reflect thyroid immune responses. Sample size was not statistically predetermined, and blinding of investigators to group allocation was not performed. In validation, progression to ophthalmopathy was predicted by the model with 65% to 71% sensitivity and around 76% specificity, a median of around 5.9 months before onset. Ophthalmopathy was separated from stable hyperthyroidism by a 13 V-J signature model, with around 90% sensitivity and about 81% specificity obtained in cross-validation and 80%/75% obtained in testing.

Amplification of TCR beta CDR3 regions was carried out from RNA transcripts. For the first round of RT-PCR on the TCR CDR3, the HTBI primer set was used together with the Qiagen OneStep RT-PCR kit. A second multiplex PCR round built the libraries, followed by size selection and purification. Sequencing of the libraries was done on an Illumina HiSeq2000 using paired-end 100 bp reads. Concerning the study's data processing: SOAPnuke was used to process the raw data, throwing out any read that contained adapters or uncalled bases, had a mean Phred below 15, or lacked an exact constant-primer or identifier match. COPE v1.2.5 was used to merge the high-quality paired reads, and each unique nucleotide sequence was defined as a clonotype. MiTCR v1.1 was used to align clonotypes to the IMGT TRBV, TRBD and TRBJ reference segments. The analysis included only V-J combinations with a frequency above 0.0001, which together covered more than 99% of the repertoires. The TCS score was defined as F50 (clonal expansion) divided by E x V (chaos), with BLOSUM62-based TCRdist calculated between CDR3 peptides within each V-J. Welch's t-statistics and random forest reduced roughly 530 V-J features to 10 to 15, which were used in a naive Bayes classifier (R e1071). TCRdb redid the processing of the public reads, applying fastp at Q25 and MiXCR, and retained in-frame beta chains. Rows with a matching CDR3 protein are joined into one entry that keeps the most common DNA and genes. These V and J calls derive from TCRdb rather than the authors' analysis. Recorded for this sample are more than 550,000 distinct CDR3 sequences; roughly a sixth of them occurred a single time. In total, the top ten clones hold about a sixth of the sample.

Regarding this clonotype: Its antigen remains unidentified. Base quality data are lacking; no much larger clone is found one base away.

This TCR was sampled from a woman aged 50 to 60 with Graves' hyperthyroidism that later progressed to Graves' ophthalmopathy. In this chain, TRBV7-3 is recombined with TRBJ1-1, with the D segment identity uncertain. The sequenced sample was blood. The encoded CDR3 is CASSPIHLTEAFF. The DNA sequence reads TGTGCCAGCAGCCCAATCCACCTCACTGAAGCTTTCTTT.